Listed below are T cell receptor beta chains from one sample, sequenced in a study of CD8+CD57+ T cells in acquired aplastic anemia. TCRdb used MiXCR to reprocess the reads, holding one entry per CDR3 protein. The sample lists about 160,000 distinct CDR3 sequences; roughly 45% were seen once. The sequenced sample consisted of sorted CD4+, CD8+, or CD8+CD57+ T cells (not recorded which) from PBMCs. Source of these receptors: a human donor in good health. CDR3s include the opening cysteine and the closing phenylalanine or tryptophan. The order of the fields is V gene, CDR3 length, J gene, CDR3 protein.

TRBV6-1	12	TRBJ2-1	CASSEFRDYVFF
TRBV29-1	13	TRBJ2-7	CSVERGQPYEQYF
TRBV10-3	14	TRBJ2-4	CATRALEDGNIQYF
TRBV19	17	TRBJ2-2	CASFQDRGFRNTGELFF
TRBV19	14	TRBJ2-2	CASRLAGGYGELFF
TRBV20-1	15	TRBJ1-5	CSAGPGQVGDQPQHF
TRBV2	13	TRBJ2-1	CATERESYNEQFF
TRBV3-1	14	TRBJ2-5	CASSQVTAQETQYF
TRBV4-1	15	TRBJ1-1	CASSLSGVSYTEAFF
TRBV2	13	TRBJ2-3	CASSYRKSDTQYF
TRBV28	13	TRBJ1-4	CASSLWRDEKLFF
TRBV10-2	16	TRBJ2-3	CAGRESVGFLADTQYF
TRBV24-1	14	TRBJ2-3	CATSGRASTDTQYF
TRBV10-2	14	TRBJ1-2	CASSEGDNRYGYTF
TRBV19	13	TRBJ2-5	CASATQGQETQYF
TRBV9	14	TRBJ1-5	CASSVEGDNQPQHF
TRBV19	15	TRBJ1-5	CASGRGSYSNQPQHF
TRBV7-9	11	TRBJ2-1	CASGLLLEQFF
TRBV7-2	14	TRBJ2-7	CASSPGTSVYEQYF
TRBV20-1	16	TRBJ1-3	CSASSPPHRGGNTIYF
TRBV6-5	13	TRBJ2-7	CASSSDISYEQYF
TRBV20-1	14	TRBJ2-3	CSAAVTSGADTQYF